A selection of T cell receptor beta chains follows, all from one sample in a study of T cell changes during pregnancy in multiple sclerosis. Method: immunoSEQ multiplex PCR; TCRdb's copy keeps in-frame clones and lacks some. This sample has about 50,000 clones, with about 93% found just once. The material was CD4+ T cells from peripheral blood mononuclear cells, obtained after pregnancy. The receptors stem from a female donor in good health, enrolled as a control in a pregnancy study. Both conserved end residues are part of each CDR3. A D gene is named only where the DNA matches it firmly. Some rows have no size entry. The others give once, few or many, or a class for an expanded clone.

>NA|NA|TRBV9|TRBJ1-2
CASSVAYWAPEDGYTF
TGTGCCAGCAGCGTAGCGTACTGGGCCCCAGAAGATGGCTACACCTTC
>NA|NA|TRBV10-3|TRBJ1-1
CAISESRVVGGTEAFF
TGTGCCATCAGTGAGTCGAGGGTGGTTGGTGGCACTGAAGCTTTCTTT
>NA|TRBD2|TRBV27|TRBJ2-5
CASSLGLAGEKYGGGTQYF
TGTGCCAGCAGTCTGGGACTAGCGGGAGAGAAATATGGTGGAGGGACCCAGTACTTC
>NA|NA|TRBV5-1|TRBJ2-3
CASSSATPRDTQYF
TGCGCCAGCAGCTCCGCAACACCTAGAGATACGCAGTATTTT
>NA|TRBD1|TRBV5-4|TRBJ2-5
CASSLVGGETQYF
TGTGCCAGCAGCTTGGTAGGGGGCGAGACCCAGTACTTC
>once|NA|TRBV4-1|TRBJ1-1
CASSQTDSRFLGAFF
TGCGCCAGCAGCCAGACGGACAGCCGGTTCTTGGGCGCTTTCTTT
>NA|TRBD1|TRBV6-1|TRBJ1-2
CASSETGTGGANDYGYTF
TGTGCCAGCAGTGAAACAGGGACAGGGGGCGCGAATGACTATGGCTACACCTTC
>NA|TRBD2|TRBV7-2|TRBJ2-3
CASSLVLAGGQYF
TGTGCCAGCAGCTTGGTACTAGCGGGGGGGCAGTATTTT
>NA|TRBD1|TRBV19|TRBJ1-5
CASSTSGQYSNQPQHF
TGTGCCAGTAGTACCTCGGGACAGTATAGCAATCAGCCCCAGCATTTT
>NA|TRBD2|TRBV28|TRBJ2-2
CASGITSGVLGELFF
TGTGCCAGCGGGATTACTAGCGGGGTACTTGGGGAGCTGTTTTTT
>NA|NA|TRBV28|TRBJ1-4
CASSHSFPRATNEKLFF
TGTGCCAGCAGCCACTCTTTCCCGAGGGCAACTAATGAAAAACTGTTTTTT
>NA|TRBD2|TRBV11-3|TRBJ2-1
CASSSTSGYNEQFF
TGTGCCAGCAGCTCGACTAGCGGATACAATGAGCAGTTCTTC
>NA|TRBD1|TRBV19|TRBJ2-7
CASSGQGQDRRYEQYF
TGTGCCAGTAGTGGGCAGGGACAGGATCGCCGATACGAGCAGTACTTC
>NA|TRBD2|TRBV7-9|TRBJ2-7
CASSLSPTSGRAVEQYF
TGTGCCAGCAGCCTTAGTCCGACTAGCGGGAGGGCCGTCGAGCAGTACTTC
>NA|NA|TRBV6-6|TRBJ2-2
CASIESVGELFF
TGTGCCAGCATAGAGTCGGTCGGGGAGCTGTTTTTT
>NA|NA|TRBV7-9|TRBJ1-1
CASSLGLQGGGTEAFF
TGTGCCAGCAGCTTAGGCCTCCAAGGAGGTGGCACTGAAGCTTTCTTT
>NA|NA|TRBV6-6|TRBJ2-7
CASSYRPVTRMHEQYF
TGTGCCAGCAGTTACCGTCCGGTAACTAGAATGCACGAGCAGTACTTC
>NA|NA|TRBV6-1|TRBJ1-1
CASSEARGTEAFF
TGTGCCAGCAGTGAAGCGCGGGGGACTGAAGCTTTCTTT
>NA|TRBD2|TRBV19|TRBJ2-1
CASRPPPSGRAGRLNEQFF
TGTGCCAGTCGCCCCCCCCCTAGCGGGAGGGCCGGACGTCTGAATGAGCAGTTCTTC
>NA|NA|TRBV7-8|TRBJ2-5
CASMSVSPQETQYF
TGTGCCAGCATGAGTGTTTCTCCACAAGAGACCCAGTACTTC
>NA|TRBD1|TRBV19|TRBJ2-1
CASSALQGALYNEQFF
TGTGCCAGTAGTGCCCTCCAGGGGGCTCTCTACAATGAGCAGTTCTTC
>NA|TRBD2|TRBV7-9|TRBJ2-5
CASSSRTSGETQYF
TGTGCCAGCAGCTCCCGGACTAGCGGAGAGACCCAGTACTTC
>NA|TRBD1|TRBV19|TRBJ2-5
CASSGQGKETQYF
TGTGCCAGTAGCGGACAGGGTAAAGAGACCCAGTACTTC
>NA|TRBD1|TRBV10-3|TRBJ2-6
CAISEGRQGAQGANVLTF
TGTGCCATCAGTGAGGGGAGACAGGGGGCGCAAGGGGCCAACGTCCTGACTTTC
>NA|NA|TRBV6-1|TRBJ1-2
CASSVGRDTDYGYTF
TGTGCCAGCAGTGTGGGTAGGGACACAGACTATGGCTACACCTTC
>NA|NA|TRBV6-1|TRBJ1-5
CASSEPVLNQPQHF
TGTGCCAGCAGTGAACCCGTCTTAAATCAGCCCCAGCATTTT
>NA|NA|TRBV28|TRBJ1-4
CASYSPDRDNEKLFF
TGTGCCTCCTACTCCCCGGACAGAGATAATGAAAAACTGTTTTTT
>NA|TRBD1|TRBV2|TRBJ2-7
CASSGPGTGKSIDEQYF
TGTGCCAGCAGTGGTCCCGGGACAGGGAAATCAATCGACGAGCAGTACTTC
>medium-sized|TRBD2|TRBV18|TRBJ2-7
CASSHTSVEQYF
TGTGCCAGCTCGCATACTAGCGTCGAGCAGTACTTC
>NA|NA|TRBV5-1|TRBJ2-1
CASSLAFSSYNEQFF
TGCGCCAGCAGCTTAGCCTTTAGCTCCTACAATGAGCAGTTCTTC
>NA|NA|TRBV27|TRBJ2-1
CASSPRQIGTRSYNEQFF
TGTGCCAGCAGTCCCCGACAGATTGGTACCAGGTCCTACAATGAGCAGTTCTTC
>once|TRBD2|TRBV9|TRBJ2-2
CASSLAGHTGELFF
TGTGCCAGCTCCCTAGCGGGGCACACCGGGGAGCTGTTTTTT
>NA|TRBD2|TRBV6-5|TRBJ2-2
CASSYSAGLNTGELFF
TGTGCCAGCAGTTACTCAGCGGGGCTGAACACCGGGGAGCTGTTTTTT
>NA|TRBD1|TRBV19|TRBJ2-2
CASSRQGRGAGELFF
TGTGCCAGTAGTAGACAGGGGAGAGGAGCCGGGGAGCTGTTTTTT
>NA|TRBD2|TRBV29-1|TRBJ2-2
CSVEGAGGTGELFF
TGCAGCGTCGAAGGGGCGGGGGGGACCGGGGAGCTGTTTTTT
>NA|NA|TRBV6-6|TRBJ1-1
CASSYRLTGLNTEAFF
TGTGCCAGCAGTTACCGCCTAACAGGACTGAACACTGAAGCTTTCTTT
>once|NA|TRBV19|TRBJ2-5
CASSIVGGMVQETQYF
TGTGCCAGTAGTATAGTGGGGGGAATGGTTCAAGAGACCCAGTACTTC
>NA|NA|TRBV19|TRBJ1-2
CASSLQGGYGYTF
TGTGCCAGTAGTTTACAGGGTGGCTATGGCTACACCTTC
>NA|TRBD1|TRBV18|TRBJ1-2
CASSPDRGIVGYTF
TGTGCCAGCTCACCGGACAGGGGTATCGTTGGCTACACCTTC
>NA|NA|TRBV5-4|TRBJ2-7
CASSFNTYEQYF
TGTGCCAGCAGCTTCAACACCTACGAGCAGTACTTC
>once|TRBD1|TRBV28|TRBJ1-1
CATGGRLSEAFF
TGTGCCACAGGGGGCAGGCTCTCTGAAGCTTTCTTT
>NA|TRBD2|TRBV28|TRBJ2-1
CASSEAGVVYNEQFF
TGTGCCAGCAGTGAAGCGGGAGTCGTTTACAATGAGCAGTTCTTC
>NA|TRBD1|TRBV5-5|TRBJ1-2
CASSLAGTVLYGYTF
TGTGCCAGCAGCTTGGCCGGGACAGTCTTATATGGCTACACCTTC
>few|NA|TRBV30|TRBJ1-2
CAWAEVYGYTF
TGTGCCTGGGCAGAAGTCTATGGCTACACCTTC
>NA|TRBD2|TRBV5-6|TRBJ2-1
CASSPVSGSGLNNEQFF
TGTGCCAGCAGCCCGGTCAGTGGTAGCGGGCTCAACAATGAGCAGTTCTTC
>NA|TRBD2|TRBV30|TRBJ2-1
CAWSQGGDEQFF
TGTGCCTGGAGTCAGGGAGGGGATGAGCAGTTCTTC
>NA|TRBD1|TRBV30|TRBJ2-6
CAWSGWTGDSGANVLTF
TGTGCCTGGAGTGGTTGGACAGGTGACTCTGGGGCCAACGTCCTGACTTTC
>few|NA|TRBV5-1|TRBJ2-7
CASSLFETGAREQYF
TGCGCCAGCAGCTTGTTCGAGACAGGAGCGCGCGAGCAGTACTTC
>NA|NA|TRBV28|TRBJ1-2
CASSEGRYYGYTF
TGTGCCAGCAGTGAGGGGAGGTACTATGGCTACACCTTC
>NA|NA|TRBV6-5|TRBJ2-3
CASSYSSGSPTDTQYF
TGTGCCAGCAGTTACTCTTCGGGGTCACCCACAGATACGCAGTATTTT
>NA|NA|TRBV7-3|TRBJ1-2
CASSFGSGDGYTF
TGTGCCAGCAGCTTCGGATCGGGGGATGGCTACACCTTC
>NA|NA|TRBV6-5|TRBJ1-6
CASSISPSDSPLHF
TGTGCCAGCAGTATCTCTCCCTCAGATTCACCCCTCCACTTT
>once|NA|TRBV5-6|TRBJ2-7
CASSTEMGLPPTYEQYF
TGTGCCAGCAGCACGGAGATGGGGCTTCCTCCTACCTACGAGCAGTACTTC